This T cell receptor (beta chain) stems from a study of beta chain features in type 1 diabetes. Overall study findings and caveats: Unsettled here was the matter of whether HLA type influences TCRB rearrangement. PCR could preferentially amplify shorter templates, alike in patients and controls. Shortening of TCRB CDR3s, moderate but significant, appeared in all four CD4+ subsets of Type 1 diabetes patients.

This CDR3 has 13 amino acids. Germline V gene sequence: CDR1 KGHSH, CDR2 LQKENI. Trimming removed 4 bases from V and 4 bases from J, with 7 bases in between. In regard to this clone: Its cognate antigen is unknown.

TCRB transcripts that were expressed got sequenced, as all of the isolated RNA had been reverse transcribed. Only in-frame clones appear in the TCRdb table, and some are missing; sequencing was by immunoSEQ multiplex PCR. The sample carries 250,000 to 300,000 clones, around 25% recorded once. The sequence was obtained from a woman in her twenties or thirties with type 1 diabetes. The J gene is TRBJ1-4, the V gene TRBV18, with no clear D. Material for sequencing was naive CD4+ T cells from blood. This CDR3 is CASSRGRNEKLFF. The CDR3 nucleotides are TGTGCCAGCTCACGAGGCCGTAATGAAAAACTGTTTTTT. Full variable domain (remainder filled in from reference TRBV18 and TRBJ1-4): NAGVMQNPRHLVRRRGQEARLRCSPMKGHSHVYWYRQLPEEGLKFMVYLQKENIIDESGMPKERFSAEFPKEGPSILRIQQVVRGDSAAYFCASSRGRNEKLFFGSGTQLSVL.